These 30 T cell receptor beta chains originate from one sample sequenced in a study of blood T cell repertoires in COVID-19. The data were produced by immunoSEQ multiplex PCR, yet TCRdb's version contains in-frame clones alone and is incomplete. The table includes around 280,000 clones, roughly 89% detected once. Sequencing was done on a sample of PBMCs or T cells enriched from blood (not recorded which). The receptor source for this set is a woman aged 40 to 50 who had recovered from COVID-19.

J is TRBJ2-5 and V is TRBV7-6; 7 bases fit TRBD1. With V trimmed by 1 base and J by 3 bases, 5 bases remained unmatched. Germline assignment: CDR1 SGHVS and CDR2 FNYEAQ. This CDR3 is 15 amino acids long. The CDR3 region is CASSLDTGEEETQYF. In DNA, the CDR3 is TGTGCCAGCAGCTTAGATACAGGGGAAGAAGAGACCCAGTACTTC. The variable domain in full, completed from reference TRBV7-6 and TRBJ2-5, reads GAGVSQSPRYKVTKRGQDVALRCDPISGHVSLYWYRQALGQGPEFLTYFNYEAQQDKSGLPNDRFSAERPEGSISTLTIQRTEQRDSAMYRCASSLDTGEEETQYFGPGTRLLVL.

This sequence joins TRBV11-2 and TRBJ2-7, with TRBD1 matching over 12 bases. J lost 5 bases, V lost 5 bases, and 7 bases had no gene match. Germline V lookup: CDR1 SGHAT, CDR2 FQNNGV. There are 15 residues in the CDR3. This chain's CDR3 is CASSQSGTGGNEQYF. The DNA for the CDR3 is TGTGCCAGCAGCCAAAGCGGGACAGGGGGCAACGAGCAGTACTTC.

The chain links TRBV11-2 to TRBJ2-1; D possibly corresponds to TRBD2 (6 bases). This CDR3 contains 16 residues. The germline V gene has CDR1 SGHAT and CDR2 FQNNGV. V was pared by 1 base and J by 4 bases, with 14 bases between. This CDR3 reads CASSLVVGLTYNEQFF. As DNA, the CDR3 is TGTGCCAGCAGCTTAGTAGTGGGACTGACATACAATGAGCAGTTCTTC.

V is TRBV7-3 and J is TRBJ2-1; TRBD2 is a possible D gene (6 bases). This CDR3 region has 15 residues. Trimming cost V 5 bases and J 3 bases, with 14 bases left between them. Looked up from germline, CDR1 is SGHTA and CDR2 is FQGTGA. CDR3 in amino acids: CASSRNKGGYNEQFF. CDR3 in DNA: TGTGCCAGCAGCAGAAACAAGGGAGGCTACAATGAGCAGTTCTTC.

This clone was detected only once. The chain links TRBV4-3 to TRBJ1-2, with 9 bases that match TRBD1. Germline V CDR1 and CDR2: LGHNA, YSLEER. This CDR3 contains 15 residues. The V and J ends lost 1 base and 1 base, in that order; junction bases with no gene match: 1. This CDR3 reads CASSQGTGDNYGYTF. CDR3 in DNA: TGCGCCAGCAGCCAAGGGACAGGGGATAACTATGGCTACACCTTC.

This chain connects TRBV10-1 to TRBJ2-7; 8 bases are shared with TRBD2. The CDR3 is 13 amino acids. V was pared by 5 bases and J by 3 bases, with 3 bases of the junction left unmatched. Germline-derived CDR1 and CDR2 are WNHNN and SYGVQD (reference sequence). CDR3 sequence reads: CASSPSGSYEQYF. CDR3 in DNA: TGCGCCAGCAGTCCCAGCGGGAGCTACGAGCAGTACTTC.

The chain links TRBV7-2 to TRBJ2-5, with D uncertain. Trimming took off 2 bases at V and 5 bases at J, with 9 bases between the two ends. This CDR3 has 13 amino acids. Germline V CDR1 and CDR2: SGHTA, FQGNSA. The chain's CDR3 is CASSLQAMETQYF. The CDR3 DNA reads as TGTGCCAGCAGCTTACAGGCCATGGAGACCCAGTACTTC.

CDR3 sequence: CASSDIQGAGNQPQHF. The CDR3 DNA sequence: TGTGCCAGCAGTGATATCCAGGGGGCCGGCAATCAGCCCCAGCATTTT. The J gene is TRBJ1-5, the V gene TRBV2, with 8 bases aligning to TRBD1. The CDR3 has 16 residues. With V trimmed by 3 bases and J by 2 bases, 6 bases remained unmatched. In germline, CDR1 is SNHLY, CDR2 FYNNEI.

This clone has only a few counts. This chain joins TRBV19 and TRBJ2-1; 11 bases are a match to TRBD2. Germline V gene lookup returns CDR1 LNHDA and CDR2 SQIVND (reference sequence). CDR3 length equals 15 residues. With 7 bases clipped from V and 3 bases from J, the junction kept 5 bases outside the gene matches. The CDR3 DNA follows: TGTGCCAGTACCTCGGGACTAGCGGTCTACAATGAGCAGTTCTTC. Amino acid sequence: CASTSGLAVYNEQFF.

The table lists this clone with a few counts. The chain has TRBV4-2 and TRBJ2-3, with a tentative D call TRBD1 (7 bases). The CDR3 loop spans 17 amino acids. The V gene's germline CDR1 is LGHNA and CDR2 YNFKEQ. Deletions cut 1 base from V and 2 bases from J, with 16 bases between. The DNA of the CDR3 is TGTGCCAGCAGCCAAGCCAAGGCGGAGGGGGCCACAGATACGCAGTATTTT. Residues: CASSQAKAEGATDTQYF.

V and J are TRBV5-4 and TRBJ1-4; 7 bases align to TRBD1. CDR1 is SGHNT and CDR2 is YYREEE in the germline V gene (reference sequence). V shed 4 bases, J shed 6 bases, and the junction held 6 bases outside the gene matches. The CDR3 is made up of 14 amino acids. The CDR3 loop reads CASSTDREDEKLFF. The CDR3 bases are TGTGCCAGCAGCACCGACAGGGAGGATGAAAAACTGTTTTTT.

The CDR3 protein is CASSQRGSTGELFF. CDR3 in DNA: TGTGCCAGCAGCCAACGAGGTTCCACCGGGGAGCTGTTTTTT. The chain links TRBV14 to TRBJ2-2; D uncertain. V gave up 2 bases and J gave up 4 bases, with 8 bases separating them. From germline, CDR1 is SGHDN and CDR2 FVKESK. This CDR3 spans 14 amino acids.

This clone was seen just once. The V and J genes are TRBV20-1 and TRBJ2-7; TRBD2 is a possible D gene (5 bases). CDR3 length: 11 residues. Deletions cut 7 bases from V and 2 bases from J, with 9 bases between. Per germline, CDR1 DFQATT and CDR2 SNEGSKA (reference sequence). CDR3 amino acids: CSVLGTYEQYF. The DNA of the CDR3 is TGCAGTGTTCTCGGGACCTACGAGCAGTACTTC.

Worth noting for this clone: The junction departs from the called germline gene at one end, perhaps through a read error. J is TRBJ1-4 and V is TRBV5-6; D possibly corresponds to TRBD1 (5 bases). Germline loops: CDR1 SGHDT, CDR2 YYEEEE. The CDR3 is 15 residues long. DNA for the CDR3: TGTGCCAGCAGCGGGCCGACAGCTTCTAAGGAAAAACTGTTTTTT. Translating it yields CASSGPTASKEKLFF.

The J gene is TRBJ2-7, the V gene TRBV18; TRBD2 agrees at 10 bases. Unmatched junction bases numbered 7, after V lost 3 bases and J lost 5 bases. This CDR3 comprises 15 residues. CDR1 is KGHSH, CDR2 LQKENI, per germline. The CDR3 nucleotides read TGTGCCAGCTCACCCGGGAGCGGGAGGGCGGACGAGCAGTACTTC. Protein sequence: CASSPGSGRADEQYF.

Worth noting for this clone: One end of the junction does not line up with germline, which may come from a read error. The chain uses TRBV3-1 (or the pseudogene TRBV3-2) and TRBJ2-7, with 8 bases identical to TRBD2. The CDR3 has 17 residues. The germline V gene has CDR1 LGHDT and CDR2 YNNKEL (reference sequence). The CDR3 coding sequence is TGTGCCAGCAGGAAACTCGGGGGGGCGGGAGTCTCCCACGAGCAGTACTTC. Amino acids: CASRKLGGAGVSHEQYF.

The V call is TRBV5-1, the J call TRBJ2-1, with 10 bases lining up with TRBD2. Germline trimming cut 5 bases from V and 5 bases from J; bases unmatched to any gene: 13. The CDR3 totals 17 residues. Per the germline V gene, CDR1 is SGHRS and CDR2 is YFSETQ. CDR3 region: CASRLPVAGGPHNEQFF. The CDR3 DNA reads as TGCGCCAGCAGGTTACCCGTAGCGGGAGGACCCCACAATGAGCAGTTCTTC.

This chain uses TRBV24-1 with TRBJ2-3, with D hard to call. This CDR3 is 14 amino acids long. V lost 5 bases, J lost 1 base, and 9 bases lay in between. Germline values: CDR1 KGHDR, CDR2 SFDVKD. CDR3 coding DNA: TGTGCCACCAGTGTCTATGGTGGCACAGATACGCAGTATTTT. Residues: CATSVYGGTDTQYF.

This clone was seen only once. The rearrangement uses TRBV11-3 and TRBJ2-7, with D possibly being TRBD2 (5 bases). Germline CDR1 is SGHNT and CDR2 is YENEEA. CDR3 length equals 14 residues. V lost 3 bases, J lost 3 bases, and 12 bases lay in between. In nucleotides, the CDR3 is TGTGCCAGCAGCTTTTTTCTAGCTTTCTACGAGCAGTACTTC. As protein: CASSFFLAFYEQYF.

CDR3 loop: CASSQDPGGISYEQYF. The CDR3 DNA is TGCGCCAGCAGCCAAGACCCGGGAGGGATCTCCTACGAGCAGTACTTC. The V and J genes are TRBV4-1 and TRBJ2-7, with 8 bases identical to TRBD2. This CDR3 has 16 residues. V trimming: 0 bases; J trimming: 0 bases; junction bases outside the gene matches: 4. The germline CDR1 and CDR2 sequences are MGHRA and YSYEKL.

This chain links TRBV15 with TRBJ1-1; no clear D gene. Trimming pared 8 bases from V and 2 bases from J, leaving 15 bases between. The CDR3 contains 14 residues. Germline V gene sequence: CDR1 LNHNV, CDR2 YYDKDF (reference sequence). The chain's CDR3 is CATGVGAGNTEAFF. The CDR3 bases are TGTGCCACCGGGGTCGGCGCGGGAAACACTGAAGCTTTCTTT.

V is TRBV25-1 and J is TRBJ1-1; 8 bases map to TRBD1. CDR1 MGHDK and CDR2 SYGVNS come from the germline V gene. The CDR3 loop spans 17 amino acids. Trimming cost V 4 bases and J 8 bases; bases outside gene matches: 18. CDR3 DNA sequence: TGTGCCAGCAGTGCGTTCATTAGGGGGACAGGTAGTACAGAAGCTTTCTTT. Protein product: CASSAFIRGTGSTEAFF.

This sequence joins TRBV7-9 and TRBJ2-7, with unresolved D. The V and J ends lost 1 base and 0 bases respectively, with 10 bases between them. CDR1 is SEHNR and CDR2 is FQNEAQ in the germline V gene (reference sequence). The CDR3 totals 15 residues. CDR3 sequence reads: CASSLERHLSYEQYF. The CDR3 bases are TGTGCCAGCAGCTTAGAGAGGCATCTCTCCTACGAGCAGTACTTC. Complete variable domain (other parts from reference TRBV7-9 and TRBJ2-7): DTGVSQNPRHKITKRGQNVTFRCDPISEHNRLYWYRQTLGQGPEFLTYFQNEAQLEKSRLLSDRFSAERPKGSFSTLEIQRTEQGDSAMYLCASSLERHLSYEQYFGPGTRLTVT.

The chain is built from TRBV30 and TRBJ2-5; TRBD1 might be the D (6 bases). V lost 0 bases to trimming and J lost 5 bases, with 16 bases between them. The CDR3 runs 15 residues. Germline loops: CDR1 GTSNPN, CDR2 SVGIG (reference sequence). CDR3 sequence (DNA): TGTGCCTGGAGTGTATACCACAGGGTGGTGGAGACCCAGTACTTC. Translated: CAWSVYHRVVETQYF.

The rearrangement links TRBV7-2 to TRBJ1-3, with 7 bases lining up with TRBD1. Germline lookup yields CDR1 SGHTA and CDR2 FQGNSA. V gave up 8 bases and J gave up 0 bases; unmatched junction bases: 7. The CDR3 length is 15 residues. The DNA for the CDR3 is TGTGCCAGCGGAAAGGACAGGCGCTCTGGAAACACCATATATTTT. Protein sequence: CASGKDRRSGNTIYF.

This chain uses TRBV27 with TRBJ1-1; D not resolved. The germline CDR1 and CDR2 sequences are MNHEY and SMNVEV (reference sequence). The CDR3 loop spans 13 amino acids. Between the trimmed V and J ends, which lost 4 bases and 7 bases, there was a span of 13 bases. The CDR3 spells CASSSPHSYEAFF. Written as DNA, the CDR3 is TGTGCCAGCAGTTCCCCCCACAGCTATGAAGCTTTCTTT.

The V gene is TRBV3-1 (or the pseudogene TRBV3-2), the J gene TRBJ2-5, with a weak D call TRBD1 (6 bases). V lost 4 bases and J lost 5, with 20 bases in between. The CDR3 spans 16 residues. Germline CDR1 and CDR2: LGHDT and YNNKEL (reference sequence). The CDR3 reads CASSPPRGRGQETQYF. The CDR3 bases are TGTGCCAGCAGCCCGCCTAGGGGCAGGGGTCAGGAGACCCAGTACTTC.

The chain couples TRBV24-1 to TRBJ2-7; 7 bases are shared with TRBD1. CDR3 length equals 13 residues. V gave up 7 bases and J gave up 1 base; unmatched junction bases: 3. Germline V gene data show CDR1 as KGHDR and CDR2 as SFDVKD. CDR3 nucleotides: TGTGCCACCAGCAGGGGGAGTTCCTACGAGCAGTACTTC. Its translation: CATSRGSSYEQYF.

The CDR3 DNA follows: TGTGCCAGTAGTATAGGGGCGCAGTCTGGAAACACCATATATTTT. This translates into CASSIGAQSGNTIYF. The rearrangement joins TRBV19 to TRBJ1-3; D not resolved. The ends were cut back, 1 base at V and 1 base at J, with 8 bases in the middle. CDR3 length equals 15 residues. CDR1 is LNHDA, CDR2 SQIVND, per germline (reference sequence).

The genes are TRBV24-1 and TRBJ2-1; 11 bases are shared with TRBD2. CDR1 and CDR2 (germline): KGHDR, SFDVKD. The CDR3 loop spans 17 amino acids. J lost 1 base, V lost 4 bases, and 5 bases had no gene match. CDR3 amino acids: CATSESSGGRSYNEQFF. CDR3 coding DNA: TGTGCCACCAGTGAGTCTAGCGGGGGGCGGTCCTACAATGAGCAGTTCTTC.